The 21 T cell receptor beta chains presented below share a single source sample, sequenced in a study of blood T cell repertoires in COVID-19. Clones were read by immunoSEQ multiplex PCR, and TCRdb kept only the in-frame ones, dropping some. In the table there are 280,000 or so clones, around 91% of which are singletons. Sequences were obtained from peripheral blood. The receptor set was obtained from an older woman with acute or convalescent COVID-19.

The chain carries TRBV3-1 (or the pseudogene TRBV3-2) and TRBJ1-5, with D hard to call. The germline V and J ends were trimmed by 0 bases and 6 bases, with 12 bases remaining between them. CDR1 LGHDT and CDR2 YNNKEL come from the germline V gene (reference sequence). This CDR3 has 15 amino acids. CDR3 residues: CASSQDAAGRQPQHF. For the CDR3, the DNA is TGTGCCAGCAGCCAAGATGCGGCGGGTCGTCAGCCCCAGCATTTT.

This chain uses TRBV4-3 with TRBJ1-3; no firm D call. The CDR3 has 13 amino acids. From germline, CDR1 is LGHNA and CDR2 YSLEER. The V end lost 0 bases, the J end lost 12 bases, and 12 bases lay between the germline ends. The CDR3 coding sequence is TGCGCCAGCAGCCAAGACTCGCTCCGGGGCATATATTTT. Amino acid sequence: CASSQDSLRGIYF.

V gene TRBV7-2 combines with J gene TRBJ1-2; a possible D gene is TRBD1 (5 bases). The germline V gene has CDR1 SGHTA and CDR2 FQGNSA. Trimming left V 4 bases short and J 0 bases short, with 6 bases between. CDR3 length: 13 residues. DNA of the CDR3: TGTGCCAGCAGCTCACAGGCTAACTATGGCTACACCTTC. Protein product: CASSSQANYGYTF. Full variable domain (remainder filled in from reference TRBV7-2 and TRBJ1-2): GAGVSQSPSNKVTEKGKDVELRCDPISGHTALYWYRQSLGQGLEFLIYFQGNSAPDKSGLPSDRFSAERTGGSVSTLTIQRTQQEDSAVYLCASSSQANYGYTFGSGTRLTVV.

The chain is built from TRBV5-5 and TRBJ1-1; 7 nucleotides align to TRBD1. The V gene end was trimmed by 4 bases and the J gene end by 3 bases; junction bases not matched to a gene: 9. CDR3 length: 15 amino acids. Germline CDR1 and CDR2: SGHKS and YYEKEE (reference sequence). The CDR3: CASSPSPQGDTEAFF. The DNA for the CDR3 is TGTGCCAGCAGCCCCTCCCCCCAGGGGGACACTGAAGCTTTCTTT.

The CDR3: CASSLQDRVYNEQFF. Here the CDR3 DNA reads TGTGCCAGCAGCTTGCAGGACAGGGTTTACAATGAGCAGTTCTTC. The V call is TRBV5-8, the J call TRBJ2-1; 8 bases align to TRBD1. The CDR3 is made up of 15 amino acids. CDR1 and CDR2 from the germline V gene are SGHTS and YDEGEE. Germline trimming cut 1 base from V and 4 bases from J; bases unmatched to any gene: 4.

This chain links TRBV2 with TRBJ2-7, with D perhaps matching TRBD2 (6 bases). CDR3 size: 12 residues. CDR1 is SNHLY and CDR2 is FYNNEI in the germline V gene. V lost 7 bases, J lost 5 bases, and 12 bases lay in between. The CDR3 DNA reads TGTGCCAGCACGCGGGGAGAGAACGAGCAGTACTTC. Its protein is CASTRGENEQYF.

The chain employs TRBV2 and TRBJ1-1; perhaps TRBD1 as D (5 bases). In germline, CDR1 is SNHLY, CDR2 FYNNEI. The CDR3 covers 13 residues. The ends were cut back, 3 bases at V and 3 bases at J, with 8 bases in the middle. CDR3 nucleotides: TGTGCCAGCAGTGACGCAGGGTACACTGAAGCTTTCTTT. This translates into CASSDAGYTEAFF.

The chain has TRBV30 and TRBJ1-4; D possibly corresponds to TRBD1 (5 bases). The germline gives CDR1 GTSNPN, CDR2 SVGIG (reference sequence). This CDR3 is 13 amino acids long. The V end lost 2 bases, the J end lost 3 bases, and 7 bases lay between the germline ends. The CDR3 reads CAWSTGANEKLFF. The CDR3 nucleotides are TGTGCCTGGAGTACGGGGGCTAATGAAAAACTGTTTTTT.

This sequence joins TRBV5-4 and TRBJ2-1; D may be TRBD1 (6 bases). The V and J ends lost 0 bases and 6 bases respectively, with 7 bases between them. CDR1 and CDR2 (germline): SGHNT, YYREEE (reference sequence). This CDR3 is 13 amino acids long. The CDR3 bases are TGTGCCAGCAGCTTGGTAGGGGGCAATGAGCAGTTCTTC. Encoded protein: CASSLVGGNEQFF.

The J gene is TRBJ2-7, the V gene TRBV6-4; 7 nucleotides match TRBD2. The CDR3 totals 16 residues. V was clipped by 3 bases and J by 2 bases; unmatched bases: 10. The germline CDR1 and CDR2 sequences are MRHNA and SNTAGT. DNA for the CDR3: TGTGCCAGCAGTGAGGCTAGCGGCCGGTTTCCCTACGAGCAGTACTTC. This encodes CASSEASGRFPYEQYF.

This chain joins TRBV28 and TRBJ2-1; tentative D call: TRBD2 (5 bases). CDR1 is MDHEN and CDR2 is SYDVKM in the germline V gene. This CDR3 is built from 15 residues. V was trimmed by 6 bases and J by 8 bases, leaving 20 bases between them. The CDR3 nucleotides read TGTGCCAGCAGCCCCTTCCATCGGCTTAGCGATGAGCAGTTCTTC. Protein sequence: CASSPFHRLSDEQFF.

This rearrangement joins TRBV24-1 to TRBJ1-5; 7 bases fit TRBD1. Germline V gives CDR1 KGHDR, CDR2 SFDVKD. J lost 1 base, V lost 9 bases, and 5 bases had no gene match. The CDR3 loop spans 14 amino acids. The DNA for the CDR3 is TGTGCCACCGGCGGGACAGTCAGCAATCAGCCCCAGCATTTT. Its protein product is CATGGTVSNQPQHF.

The chain is built from TRBV16 and TRBJ1-5; TRBD1 is a possible D gene (5 bases). The CDR3 loop spans 16 amino acids. V shed 3 bases and J shed 7 bases, with 19 bases lying between them. In germline, CDR1 is KGHSY, CDR2 FQNENV. CDR3 sequence (DNA): TGTGCCAGCAGCCACACCAGGGAAGGGAGGGGACAGCCCCAGCATTTT. It codes for CASSHTREGRGQPQHF.

The J gene is TRBJ2-7, the V gene TRBV9; 7 bases agree with TRBD2. Germline V gene sequence: CDR1 SGDLS, CDR2 YYNGEE. The CDR3 consists of 15 residues. The ends lost 0 bases at V and 4 bases at J; junction bases unmatched: 7. CDR3 in amino acids: CASSVGLAVTYEQYF. The CDR3 bases are TGTGCCAGCAGCGTAGGGCTAGCGGTAACATACGAGCAGTACTTC. Full variable domain (remainder filled in from reference TRBV9 and TRBJ2-7): DSGVTQTPKHLITATGQRVTLRCSPRSGDLSVYWYQQSLDQGLQFLIQYYNGEERAKGNILERFSAQQFPDLHSELNLSSLELGDSALYFCASSVGLAVTYEQYFGPGTRLTVT.

This clone occurred once. This chain connects TRBV24-1 to TRBJ2-1, with 9 nucleotides matching TRBD2. Trimming removed 2 bases from V and 3 bases from J; junction bases left unmatched: 7. Germline assignment: CDR1 KGHDR and CDR2 SFDVKD. This CDR3 is built from 17 residues. The DNA of the CDR3 is TGTGCCACCAGTGATTCCCATAGCGGGGGACGCTACAATGAGCAGTTCTTC. The encoded protein is CATSDSHSGGRYNEQFF.

There are a few counts of this clone. The V call is TRBV27, the J call TRBJ1-1, with D perhaps matching TRBD1 (5 bases). V was shortened by 5 bases and J by 5 bases, with 18 bases between the two germline ends. Looked up from germline, CDR1 is MNHEY and CDR2 is SMNVEV (reference sequence). The CDR3 is 15 amino acids. CDR3 sequence: CASSGRRAEGTEAFF. CDR3 bases: TGTGCCAGCAGTGGTCGGAGGGCCGAGGGGACTGAAGCTTTCTTT.

This clone appeared once. This chain uses TRBV7-9 with TRBJ1-2, with a weak D call TRBD1 (5 bases). Germline values: CDR1 SEHNR, CDR2 FQNEAQ (reference sequence). Between the trimmed V and J ends, which lost 1 base and 2 bases, there was a span of 14 bases. This CDR3 region has 16 residues. In DNA form, the CDR3 reads TGTGCCAGCAGCTTAGGGGCTGGGGAGGGGAACTATGGCTACACCTTC. This sequence encodes CASSLGAGEGNYGYTF.

The chain couples TRBV24-1 to TRBJ1-5, with D hard to call. CDR1 KGHDR and CDR2 SFDVKD come from the germline V gene. Trimming stripped 8 bases from V and 1 base from J, with 8 bases between. The CDR3 is made up of 13 amino acids. CDR3 sequence (DNA): TGTGCCACCATTGGCTGGAGCAATCAGCCCCAGCATTTT. This gives the protein CATIGWSNQPQHF.

The rearrangement links TRBV19 to TRBJ1-3, with D possibly matching TRBD1 (5 bases). In germline, CDR1 is LNHDA, CDR2 SQIVND (reference sequence). Trimming cost V 4 bases and J 1 base, with 5 bases left between them. The length of the CDR3 is 13 residues. DNA of the CDR3: TGTGCCAGTAGTACAGGGTCTGGAAACACCATATATTTT. As protein: CASSTGSGNTIYF.

The rearrangement uses TRBV11-2 and TRBJ2-3; TRBD2 agrees at 8 bases. The CDR3 runs 16 residues. The germline CDR1 and CDR2 sequences are SGHAT and FQNNGV. Germline trimming cut 5 bases from V and 1 base from J; bases unmatched to any gene: 8. DNA of the CDR3: TGTGCCAGCAGCCCCTCGCCGGGGGGGCGCACAGATACGCAGTATTTT. Translation: CASSPSPGGRTDTQYF. The variable domain in full, with the rest retrieved from reference TRBV11-2 and TRBJ2-3, is EAGVAQSPRYKIIEKRQSVAFWCNPISGHATLYWYQQILGQGPKLLIQFQNNGVVDDSQLPKDRFSAERLKGVDSTLKIQPAKLEDSAVYLCASSPSPGGRTDTQYFGPGTRLTVL.

The rearrangement links TRBV7-2 to TRBJ1-5, with D possibly matching TRBD1 (5 bases). V was cut by 5 bases and J by 7 bases, with 12 bases left in between. This CDR3 has 13 residues. Per germline, CDR1 SGHTA and CDR2 FQGNSA. CDR3 in amino acids: CASSPPGGQPQHF. CDR3 in DNA: TGTGCCAGCAGCCCCCCGGGGGGACAGCCCCAGCATTTT.